The 25 T cell receptor beta chains below all came from one sample that was sequenced in a study of PD-1 blockade in mismatch repair-deficient tumors. This table comes from immunoSEQ multiplex PCR, and its TCRdb copy is limited to in-frame clones, with some not included. Among around 100,000 clones, about three quarters were seen once, and the ten largest hold about 4.5%. The sample was peripheral blood, taken about 13 months after starting pembrolizumab. The source of these receptors is an adult with mismatch repair-deficient cancer.

The chain recombines TRBV25-1 with TRBJ2-7; D could derive from TRBD1 or TRBD2 (5 bases each). V lost 0 bases to trimming and J lost 5 bases, with 14 bases between them. The CDR3 is 15 amino acids. Per germline, CDR1 MGHDK and CDR2 SYGVNS. The CDR3 DNA reads as TGTGCCAGCAGTGAATATTATGAGGGGAGTGACGAGCAGTACTTC. Its protein product is CASSEYYEGSDEQYF.

In its sample, this clone was seen once. The chain combines TRBV5-1 with TRBJ1-1; 10 bases align to TRBD1. The CDR3 has 15 amino acids. Germline V lookup: CDR1 SGHRS, CDR2 YFSETQ. The junction had 10 bases not matched to a gene; V was cut back by 7 bases and J by 4 bases. This chain's CDR3 is CASGTGEGIVTEAFF. Written as DNA, the CDR3 is TGCGCCAGCGGGACAGGGGAGGGGATCGTCACTGAAGCTTTCTTT.

This clone has only one observation. The J gene is TRBJ2-1, the V gene TRBV27; 11 bases fit TRBD2. This CDR3 is 15 amino acids long. CDR1 is MNHEY, CDR2 SMNVEV, per germline (reference sequence). The trim removed 6 bases at V and 4 bases at J, leaving 5 bases unmatched. CDR3 nucleotides: TGTGCCAGCAGATCCGGACTAGCGGGTTACAATGAGCAGTTCTTC. This sequence encodes CASRSGLAGYNEQFF.

This chain uses TRBV6-5 with TRBJ1-5; TRBD1 might be the D (6 bases). Trimming took 6 bases from V and 4 from J, leaving 13 bases between them. This CDR3 spans 14 amino acids. CDR1 is MNHEY, CDR2 SVGAGI, per germline. CDR3 nucleotides: TGTGCCAGCAGCTTCGACAGGCTGAATCAGCCCCAGCATTTT. Amino acids: CASSFDRLNQPQHF.

The rearrangement uses TRBV7-6 and TRBJ2-1, with unresolved D. The CDR3 is made up of 14 amino acids. Germline CDR1 and CDR2: SGHVS and FNYEAQ. V gave up 5 bases and J gave up 3 bases, with 11 bases separating them. The CDR3 here is CASSLSLLYNEQFF. The DNA for the CDR3 is TGTGCCAGCAGCCTCTCTCTTCTCTACAATGAGCAGTTCTTC. The complete variable domain, with remaining parts taken from reference TRBV7-6 and TRBJ2-1, reads GAGVSQSPRYKVTKRGQDVALRCDPISGHVSLYWYRQALGQGPEFLTYFNYEAQQDKSGLPNDRFSAERPEGSISTLTIQRTEQRDSAMYRCASSLSLLYNEQFFGPGTRLTVL.

The V and J genes are TRBV6-6 and TRBJ1-4, with D tentatively TRBD1 (5 bases). CDR1 and CDR2 (germline): MNHNY, SVGAGI (reference sequence). The CDR3 extends over 13 amino acids. V was cut by 9 bases and J by 4 bases, with 12 bases left in between. The CDR3 is CASLDSNNEKLFF. CDR3 sequence (DNA): TGTGCCAGTTTAGACAGTAATAATGAAAAACTGTTTTTT.

The genes are TRBV13 and TRBJ1-2; no firm D call. CDR1 is PRHDT and CDR2 is FYEKMQ in the germline V gene (reference sequence). Trimming shortened V by 0 bases and J by 8 bases, and 13 bases separated the two germline ends. The CDR3 runs to 14 residues. CDR3 protein: CASSLGDRGEGYTF. CDR3 nucleotides: TGTGCCAGCAGCTTAGGAGATCGGGGAGAAGGCTACACCTTC.

The rearrangement uses TRBV28 and TRBJ2-3, with 9 bases fitting TRBD1. CDR1 MDHEN and CDR2 SYDVKM come from the germline V gene. Trimming cost V 7 bases and J 1 base; bases outside gene matches: 9. The CDR3 spans 16 residues. The CDR3, as DNA: TGTGCCAGCATTAAAACCGGGACAGGGCGCACAGATACGCAGTATTTT. Residues: CASIKTGTGRTDTQYF.

This clone came up a few times. The chain couples TRBV30 to TRBJ2-7, with D possibly being TRBD1 or TRBD2 (5 bases each). This CDR3 is 13 amino acids long. From germline, CDR1 is GTSNPN and CDR2 SVGIG (reference sequence). V was pared by 7 bases and J by 3 bases, with 16 bases between. CDR3 protein: CASEGQGVYEQYF. Here the CDR3 DNA reads TGTGCCTCGGAAGGTCAGGGAGTCTACGAGCAGTACTTC.

Of note for this clone: This specimen includes other DNA sequences encoding the same CDR3. The chain joins TRBV5-4 to TRBJ1-2, with a possible D match to TRBD1 (5 bases). V dropped 3 bases and J dropped 2 bases, with 11 bases sitting between them. Germline V lookup: CDR1 SGHNT, CDR2 YYREEE (reference sequence). The CDR3 spans 14 residues. CDR3 nucleotides: TGTGCCAGCAGCTCGCAAGGGGCGAACTATGGCTACACCTTC. It translates to CASSSQGANYGYTF.

The rearrangement uses TRBV14 and TRBJ2-7; the D is unclear. V dropped 8 bases and J dropped 0 bases, with 11 bases sitting between them. The CDR3 is 13 amino acids. Germline loops: CDR1 SGHDN, CDR2 FVKESK. CDR3 in amino acids: CASDQGSSYEQYF. CDR3 in DNA: TGTGCCAGCGATCAAGGAAGCTCCTACGAGCAGTACTTC. Full variable domain (outside the CDR3, taken from reference TRBV14 and TRBJ2-7): EAGVTQFPSHSVIEKGQTVTLRCDPISGHDNLYWYRRVMGKEIKFLLHFVKESKQDESGMPNNRFLAERTGGTYSTLKVQPAELEDSGVYFCASDQGSSYEQYFGPGTRLTVT.

The rearrangement links TRBV7-3 to TRBJ1-3; no clear D gene. CDR1 SGHTA and CDR2 FQGTGA come from the germline V gene. The CDR3 consists of 15 residues. V lost 5 bases and J lost 8, with 19 bases in between. CDR3 sequence (DNA): TGTGCCAGCAGCATAGGGCCCGGCAGTGATTACACCATATATTTT. This sequence encodes CASSIGPGSDYTIYF.

The rearrangement joins TRBV6-6 to TRBJ2-3; 8 bases match TRBD2. The CDR3 loop spans 14 amino acids. V shed 9 bases and J 3 bases; nucleotides not matched to a gene: 8. In germline, CDR1 is MNHNY, CDR2 SVGAGI (reference sequence). CDR3 DNA sequence: TGTGCCAGTCGGGGGGGGGCAGGTACAGATACGCAGTATTTT. This sequence encodes CASRGGAGTDTQYF.

This chain joins TRBV11-2 and TRBJ2-7, with 11 bases matching TRBD2. Per germline, CDR1 SGHAT and CDR2 FQNNGV. The CDR3 consists of 15 residues. V shed 4 bases, J shed 4 bases, and the junction held 6 bases outside the gene matches. CDR3: CASSSVAGGLYEQYF. CDR3 nucleotides: TGTGCCAGCAGCTCCGTAGCGGGAGGGCTTTACGAGCAGTACTTC.

This rearrangement joins TRBV27 to TRBJ2-7, with D perhaps TRBD1 (7 bases). The ends were cut back, 5 bases at V and 5 bases at J, with 16 bases in the middle. Germline assignment: CDR1 MNHEY and CDR2 SMNVEV (reference sequence). The CDR3 has 14 residues. CDR3 protein: CASSNRGTANEQYF. In DNA form, the CDR3 reads TGTGCCAGCAGTAACCGCGGGACAGCGAACGAGCAGTACTTC.

This chain links TRBV27 with TRBJ2-3, with TRBD2 as a possible D gene (5 bases). CDR1 MNHEY and CDR2 SMNVEV come from the germline V gene (reference sequence). V was trimmed by 2 bases and J by 2 bases, leaving 8 bases between them. The CDR3 sequence is 14 residues long. This chain's CDR3 is CASSLRGLTDTQYF. The CDR3, as DNA: TGTGCCAGCAGTTTAAGAGGGCTCACAGATACGCAGTATTTT.

In its sample, this clone was seen once. This chain connects TRBV19 to TRBJ2-1; 13 nucleotides line up with TRBD2. The germline CDR1 and CDR2 sequences are LNHDA and SQIVND (reference sequence). V lost 2 bases and J lost 13; bases outside the gene matches: 2. CDR3 length: 13 amino acids. CDR3 amino acids: CASSITSGRAQFF. Written as DNA, the CDR3 is TGTGCCAGTAGTATAACTAGCGGGAGGGCCCAGTTCTTC. Complete variable domain (other parts from reference TRBV19 and TRBJ2-1): DGGITQSPKYLFRKEGQNVTLSCEQNLNHDAMYWYRQDPGQGLRLIYYSQIVNDFQKGDIAEGYSVSREKKESFPLTVTSAQKNPTAFYLCASSITSGRAQFFGPGTRLTVL.

V gene TRBV7-9 combines with J gene TRBJ2-1; D is possibly TRBD1 or TRBD2 (5 bases each). This CDR3 spans 13 amino acids. Germline lookup yields CDR1 SEHNR and CDR2 FQNEAQ (reference sequence). Trimming took 5 bases from V and 7 from J, leaving 12 bases between them. The CDR3 region has the DNA TGTGCCAGCAGCCCCCGGGACCCTAATGAGCAGTTCTTC. It translates to CASSPRDPNEQFF.

This clone turned up a few times. V usage is TRBV30 and J usage is TRBJ2-7; D remains unclear. The CDR3 contains 12 residues. Trimming took off 2 bases at V and 2 bases at J, with 7 bases between the two ends. Germline CDR1 and CDR2: GTSNPN and SVGIG (reference sequence). CDR3 region: CAWSPQAYEQYF. The CDR3, as DNA: TGTGCCTGGAGTCCCCAGGCCTACGAGCAGTACTTC.

The chain couples TRBV18 to TRBJ1-5; TRBD1 agrees at 7 bases. With 5 bases clipped from V and 10 bases from J, the junction kept 14 bases outside the gene matches. This CDR3 region has 15 residues. Germline CDR1 reads KGHSH; CDR2 reads LQKENI. CDR3 residues: CASSATQGGERPQHF. The CDR3 nucleotides are TGTGCCAGCTCAGCTACTCAGGGGGGAGAGAGACCCCAGCATTTT.

The chain recombines TRBV14 with TRBJ2-2, with no clear D. The length of the CDR3 is 12 residues. V lost 4 bases, J lost 7 bases, and 7 bases lay in between. Germline-derived CDR1 and CDR2 are SGHDN and FVKESK. The CDR3 protein is CASSLRIGELFF. CDR3 coding DNA: TGTGCCAGCAGCCTCCGCATCGGGGAGCTGTTTTTT. Complete variable domain (other parts from reference TRBV14 and TRBJ2-2): EAGVTQFPSHSVIEKGQTVTLRCDPISGHDNLYWYRRVMGKEIKFLLHFVKESKQDESGMPNNRFLAERTGGTYSTLKVQPAELEDSGVYFCASSLRIGELFFGEGSRLTVL.

This clone appeared a few times. The chain joins TRBV7-2 to TRBJ2-3; D remains ambiguous. CDR1 and CDR2 from the germline V gene are SGHTA and FQGNSA. V was pared by 1 base and J by 5 bases, with 4 bases between. There are 12 residues in the CDR3. The CDR3 bases are TGTGCCAGCAGCTTAGGACTAGATACGCAGTATTTT. Translated, it gives CASSLGLDTQYF.

The rearrangement uses TRBV4-1 and TRBJ1-4; D gene uncertain. V shed 3 bases and J shed 0 bases, with 5 bases lying between them. Germline V gene sequence: CDR1 MGHRA, CDR2 YSYEKL. This CDR3 spans 14 amino acids. The CDR3 coding sequence is TGCGCCAGCAGCCAGAGGTCAACTAATGAAAAACTGTTTTTT. It translates to CASSQRSTNEKLFF.

The chain joins TRBV7-6 to TRBJ1-2; 8 positions agree with TRBD1. This CDR3 comprises 13 residues. After removal of 3 bases from V and 3 bases from J, the junction contained 0 bases not matched to a gene. The germline V gene encodes CDR1 SGHVS and CDR2 FNYEAQ. The CDR3 coding sequence is TGTGCCAGCAGCTTGGGACAGGACTATGGCTACACCTTC. The encoded protein is CASSLGQDYGYTF.

The rearrangement links TRBV7-8 to TRBJ2-2; a possible D gene is TRBD2 (8 bases). V lost 5 bases to trimming and J lost 2 bases, with 27 bases between them. The germline V gene has CDR1 SGHVS and CDR2 FQNEAQ. The CDR3 spans 20 residues. The CDR3 here is CASSTRHPRGSGGNTGELFF. The CDR3 DNA reads TGTGCCAGCAGCACGCGGCACCCCAGGGGGAGCGGGGGAAACACCGGGGAGCTGTTTTTT.